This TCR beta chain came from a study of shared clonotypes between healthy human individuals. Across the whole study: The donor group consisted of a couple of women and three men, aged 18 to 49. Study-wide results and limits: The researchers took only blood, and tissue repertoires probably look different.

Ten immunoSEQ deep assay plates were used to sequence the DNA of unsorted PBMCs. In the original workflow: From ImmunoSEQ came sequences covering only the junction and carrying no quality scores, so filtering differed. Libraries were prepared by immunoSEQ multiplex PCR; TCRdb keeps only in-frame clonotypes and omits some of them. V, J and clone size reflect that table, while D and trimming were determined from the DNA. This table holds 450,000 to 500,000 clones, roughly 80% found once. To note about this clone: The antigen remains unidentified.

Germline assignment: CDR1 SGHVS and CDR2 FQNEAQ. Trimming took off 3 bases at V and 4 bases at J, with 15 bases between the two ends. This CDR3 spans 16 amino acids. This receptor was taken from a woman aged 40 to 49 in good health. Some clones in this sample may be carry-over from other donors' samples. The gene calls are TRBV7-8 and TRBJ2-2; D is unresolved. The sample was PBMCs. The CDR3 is CASSLYGQPVTGELFF. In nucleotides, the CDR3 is TGTGCCAGCAGCTTGTATGGGCAACCGGTCACCGGGGAGCTGTTTTTT.